The rows below give T cell receptor beta chains drawn from one sample of a study of blood T cell repertoires in COVID-19. TCRdb's table, derived via immunoSEQ multiplex PCR, lists solely in-frame clones and lacks some. The repertoire includes fewer than 300,000 clones, approximately 86% of them detected once, and about 1% sits in the top ten. The sequenced sample was peripheral blood. The receptor source for this set is a human donor with COVID-19, enrolled during active disease. The donor label of this sample is uncertain. CDR3s include the opening cysteine and the closing phenylalanine or tryptophan. The order of the fields is V gene, D gene, J gene, clone size, CDR3 DNA, CDR3 protein. The D gene is left open where the match is weak. Clone size is given for some rows only: seen once, a few or many times, or a class if the clone is expanded.

v_gene: TRBV5-6
d_gene: TRBD2
j_gene: TRBJ2-5
abundance: -
CDR3nt: TGTGCCAGCAGCTTGGGACTAGCGGGAGTAGAGACCCAGTACTTC
CDR3aa: CASSLGLAGVETQYF

v_gene: TRBV19
d_gene: TRBD2
j_gene: TRBJ2-7
abundance: -
CDR3nt: TGTGCCAGTAGTATGGGGCTAGCGGGTTACTACGAGCAGTACTTC
CDR3aa: CASSMGLAGYYEQYF

v_gene: TRBV10-3
d_gene: TRBD1
j_gene: TRBJ1-4
abundance: -
CDR3nt: TGTGCCATCAGTGTGAGCAGGGGGCATGAAAAACTGTTTTTT
CDR3aa: CAISVSRGHEKLFF

v_gene: TRBV21-1
d_gene: -
j_gene: TRBJ2-7
abundance: once
CDR3nt: TGTGCCAGCAGCAACAGGACAGGGGAGGTCGAGCAGTACTTC
CDR3aa: CASSNRTGEVEQYF

v_gene: TRBV9
d_gene: -
j_gene: TRBJ2-7
abundance: once
CDR3nt: TGTGCCAGCAGCGTAGGCGGACAGACAGAGCAGTACTTC
CDR3aa: CASSVGGQTEQYF

v_gene: TRBV27
d_gene: -
j_gene: TRBJ1-5
abundance: -
CDR3nt: TGTGCCAGCAGTTTATACGGTCAGCGGAATCAGCCCCAGCATTTT
CDR3aa: CASSLYGQRNQPQHF

v_gene: TRBV11-2
d_gene: -
j_gene: TRBJ2-3
abundance: -
CDR3nt: TGTGCCAGCAGCTTAGGGAGGATCGCAGATACGCAGTATTTT
CDR3aa: CASSLGRIADTQYF

v_gene: TRBV27
d_gene: TRBD1
j_gene: TRBJ1-2
abundance: -
CDR3nt: TGTGCCAGCAGCCTTTCGTCGGGACAGGTCTATGGCTACACCTTC
CDR3aa: CASSLSSGQVYGYTF

v_gene: TRBV5-4
d_gene: -
j_gene: TRBJ1-2
abundance: few
CDR3nt: TGTGCCAGCAGCCCCAACTCTAACTATGGCTACACCTTC
CDR3aa: CASSPNSNYGYTF

v_gene: TRBV30
d_gene: -
j_gene: TRBJ2-5
abundance: -
CDR3nt: TGTGCCTGGAGTGTACGAGTCAGGGAGACCCAGTACTTC
CDR3aa: CAWSVRVRETQYF

v_gene: TRBV27
d_gene: TRBD1
j_gene: TRBJ2-5
abundance: -
CDR3nt: TGTGCCAGCAGTTGGGCAGGGGGTAGGGAGACCCAGTACTTC
CDR3aa: CASSWAGGRETQYF

v_gene: TRBV6-6
d_gene: -
j_gene: TRBJ1-1
abundance: -
CDR3nt: TGTGCCAGCAGTGAGGGCGCCTGGGCTTTCTTT
CDR3aa: CASSEGAWAFF

v_gene: TRBV28
d_gene: TRBD1
j_gene: TRBJ1-5
abundance: -
CDR3nt: TGTGCCAGCACCACAGGGGGGCCCCAGCATTTT
CDR3aa: CASTTGGPQHF

v_gene: TRBV29-1
d_gene: -
j_gene: TRBJ1-2
abundance: once
CDR3nt: TGCAGCGTTGAAGATCCCGGGTATGGTCGCGGCTACACCTTC
CDR3aa: CSVEDPGYGRGYTF

v_gene: TRBV3-1/TRBV3-2
d_gene: -
j_gene: TRBJ1-4
abundance: few
CDR3nt: TGTGCCAGCAGCCGCTCCGGGACTAATAATGAAAAACTGTTTTTT
CDR3aa: CASSRSGTNNEKLFF